What follows is one TCR beta chain and its context. The target antigen is unknown. This sample is drawn from a study of T-cell memory formation after mild COVID-19. Points from the study as a whole: Researchers found some responding clones in pre-infection memory, a sign that cross-reactive memory joined. Shrinking CD4+ clones were chiefly CM and EM; CD8+ ones were chiefly EMRA.

V trimming: 5 bases; J trimming: 10 bases; junction bases outside the gene matches: 9. The CDR3 is made up of 16 amino acids. Germline loops: CDR1 SGHTA, CDR2 FQGNSA. TCRdb called the 5' RACE reads again in MiXCR, with one record for every CDR3 protein. The sample consists of fewer than 200,000 distinct CDR3 sequences, 10% to 15% of them appearing once. The source material was PBMCs or a T cell subset sorted from them (not recorded which). The origin of this receptor is a man younger than 35 who had mild COVID-19 (a few samples of this study predate the infection). Cell type and time point are not known. The V call is TRBV7-2, the J call TRBJ2-1; 15 bases are a match to TRBD2. The CDR3: CASSISGTSGGTEQFF. The CDR3, as DNA: TGTGCCAGCAGCATCTCCGGGACTAGCGGGGGGACGGAGCAGTTCTTC.